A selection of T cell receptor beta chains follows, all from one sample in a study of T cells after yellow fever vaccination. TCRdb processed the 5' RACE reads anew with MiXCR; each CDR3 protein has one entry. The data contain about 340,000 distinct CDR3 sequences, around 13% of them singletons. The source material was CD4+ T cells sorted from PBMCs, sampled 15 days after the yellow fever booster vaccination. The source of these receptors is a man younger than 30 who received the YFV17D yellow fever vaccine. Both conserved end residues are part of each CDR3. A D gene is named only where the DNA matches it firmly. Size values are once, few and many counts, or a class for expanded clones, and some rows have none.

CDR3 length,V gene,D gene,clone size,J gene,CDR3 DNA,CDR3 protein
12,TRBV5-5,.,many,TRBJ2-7,TGTGCCAGCAGCCCGGTGGGGGGACACCAGTACTTC,CASSPVGGHQYF
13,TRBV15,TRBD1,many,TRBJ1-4,TGTGCCACCAGCGGACAGGGTTGGGAAAAACTGTTTTTT,CATSGQGWEKLFF
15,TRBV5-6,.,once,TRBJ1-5,TGTGCCAGCAGCTTGGCAGGGGCGGGCAATCAGCCCCAGCATTTT,CASSLAGAGNQPQHF
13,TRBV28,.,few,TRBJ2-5,TGTGCCAGCAGCGGGGGGCCCCAAGAGACCCAGTACTTC,CASSGGPQETQYF
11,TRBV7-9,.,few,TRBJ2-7,TGTGCCAGCAGCTTGACGGGCCGGCAGTACTTC,CASSLTGRQYF
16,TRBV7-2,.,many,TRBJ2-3,TGTGCCAGCAGCTTAGCGCCGTGGGGCAGCACAGATACGCAGTATTTT,CASSLAPWGSTDTQYF
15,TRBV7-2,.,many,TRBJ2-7,TGTGCCAGCAGCTTAGTGTCATCGCTCTCCTACGAGCAGTACTTC,CASSLVSSLSYEQYF
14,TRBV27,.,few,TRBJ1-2,TGTGCCAGCGCAATATTAAGACAGCCCCTTCTGGCCACCTTC,CASAILRQPLLATF
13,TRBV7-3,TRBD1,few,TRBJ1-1,TGTGCCAGCAGCTTAACGACAGGGGTTGGTGCTTTCTTT,CASSLTTGVGAFF
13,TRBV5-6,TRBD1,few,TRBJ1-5,TGTGCCAGCAGCGGTCAAGACAGGGGGCCCCAGCATTTT,CASSGQDRGPQHF
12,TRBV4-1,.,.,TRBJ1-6,TGCGCCAGCAGCCGACTGGACCACACCCTCCACTTT,CASSRLDHTLHF
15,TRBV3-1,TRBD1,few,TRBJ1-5,TGTGCCAGCAGCCAGGACAGGGGTCTCGATCAGCCCCAGCATTTT,CASSQDRGLDQPQHF
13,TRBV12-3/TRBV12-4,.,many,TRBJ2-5,TGTGCCAGCAGTTTATTAGGGGAAGAGACCCAGTACTTC,CASSLLGEETQYF
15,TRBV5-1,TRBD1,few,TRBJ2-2,TGCGCCACCCAGGAGGGACAGGGGAATTTCGGGGAGCTGTTTTTT,CATQEGQGNFGELFF